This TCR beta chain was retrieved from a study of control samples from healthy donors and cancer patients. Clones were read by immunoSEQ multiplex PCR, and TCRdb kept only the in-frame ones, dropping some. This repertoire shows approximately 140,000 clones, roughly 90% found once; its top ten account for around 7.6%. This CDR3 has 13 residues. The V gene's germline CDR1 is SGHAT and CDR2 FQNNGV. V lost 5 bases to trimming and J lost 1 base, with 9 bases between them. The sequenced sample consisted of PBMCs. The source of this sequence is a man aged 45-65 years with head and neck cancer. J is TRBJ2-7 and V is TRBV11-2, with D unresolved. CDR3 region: CASSEQISYEQYF. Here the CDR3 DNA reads TGTGCCAGCAGCGAACAGATTTCCTACGAGCAGTACTTC.